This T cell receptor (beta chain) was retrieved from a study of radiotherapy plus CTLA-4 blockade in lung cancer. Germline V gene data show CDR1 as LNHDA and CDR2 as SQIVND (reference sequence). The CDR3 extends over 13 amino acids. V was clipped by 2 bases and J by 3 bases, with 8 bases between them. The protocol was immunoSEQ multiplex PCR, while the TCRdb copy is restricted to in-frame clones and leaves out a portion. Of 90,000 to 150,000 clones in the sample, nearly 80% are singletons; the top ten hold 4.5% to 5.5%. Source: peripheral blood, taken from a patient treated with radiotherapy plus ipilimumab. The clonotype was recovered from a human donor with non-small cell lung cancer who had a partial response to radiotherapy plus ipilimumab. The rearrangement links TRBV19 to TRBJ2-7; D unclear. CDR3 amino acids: CASSIQGGYEQYF. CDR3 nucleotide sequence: TGTGCCAGTAGTATACAAGGCGGCTACGAGCAGTACTTC.